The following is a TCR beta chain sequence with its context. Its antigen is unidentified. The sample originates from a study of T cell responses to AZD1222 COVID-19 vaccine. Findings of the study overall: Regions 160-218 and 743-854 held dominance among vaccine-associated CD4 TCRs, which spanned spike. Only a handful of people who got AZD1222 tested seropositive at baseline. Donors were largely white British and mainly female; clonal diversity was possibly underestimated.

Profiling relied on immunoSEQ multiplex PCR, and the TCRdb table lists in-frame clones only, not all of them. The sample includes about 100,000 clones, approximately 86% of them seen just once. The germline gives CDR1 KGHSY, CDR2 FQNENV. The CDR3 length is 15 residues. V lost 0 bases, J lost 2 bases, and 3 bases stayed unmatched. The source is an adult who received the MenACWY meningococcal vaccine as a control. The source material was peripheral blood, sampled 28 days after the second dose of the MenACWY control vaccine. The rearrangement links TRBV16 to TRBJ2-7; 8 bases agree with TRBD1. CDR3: CASSQSWTGPYEQYF. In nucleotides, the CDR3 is TGTGCCAGCAGCCAATCGTGGACAGGGCCCTACGAGCAGTACTTC.